The entry below describes one T cell receptor beta chain. Trimming shortened V by 3 bases and J by 4 bases, and 9 bases separated the two germline ends. Germline V CDR1 and CDR2: WNHNN, SYGVQD (reference sequence). This CDR3 has 14 amino acids. This specimen comes from a study of control samples from healthy donors and cancer patients. TCRdb's copy holds only in-frame clones and misses some; the assay was immunoSEQ multiplex PCR. The repertoire holds about 170,000 clones, with 75% to 95% as singletons. The rearrangement links TRBV10-1 to TRBJ2-2; no clear D. The sequenced material came from blood. The clonotype was recovered from a woman aged 25 to 45 in good health. The CDR3 DNA is TGCGCCAGCAGTGATGGGATAACCACCGGGGAGCTGTTTTTT. This encodes CASSDGITTGELFF.